This T cell receptor (beta chain) was recovered during a study of glioma-infiltrating T cells. On this clonotype: Antigen: not known. A single base separates this from a much larger clone, so it may be a read error.

The CDR3 extends over 12 amino acids. Germline assignment: CDR1 MNHNS and CDR2 SASEGT. TCR alpha and beta CDR3 regions were amplified from RNA using iRepertoire nested multiplex PCR. TCRdb itself ran the multiplex PCR reads through MiXCR, one entry per CDR3 protein. The sample has 160,000 or so distinct CDR3 sequences, more than 35% seen once. Study findings and constraints: Above-expected tissue-blood divergence occurred in all gliomas, most in low-grade ones.

The rearrangement uses TRBV6-1 and TRBJ2-3; unclear D gene. The sequence was obtained from a human donor with low-grade glioma or glioblastoma, undergoing nonglioma brain surgery, or in good health (not recorded which). The sample consisted of glioma tissue, nonneoplastic brain tissue, or PBMCs (not recorded which). As DNA, the CDR3 is TGTGCCAGCAAGGAAAGCACAGATATGCAGTATTTT. The encoded protein is CASKESTDMQYF.